Listed below are T cell receptor beta chains from one sample, sequenced in a study of beta chain features in type 1 diabetes. Profiled with immunoSEQ multiplex PCR; TCRdb holds only in-frame clones, not every one. This table has 500,000 to 800,000 clones, around an eighth appearing once. Sequenced input: naive CD4+ T cells from blood. Receptors originate from a man aged 30-40 years with type 1 diabetes. Both conserved end residues are part of each CDR3. D genes are given only for firm matches. Part of the rows lack a size; the others show once, few, many or a class for expanded clones.

cdr3_length	d_call	clone_size	j_call	v_call	cdr3_nt	cdr3_aa
15	TRBD1	NA	TRBJ1-2	TRBV4-3	TGCGCCAGCAGCCAAGTAACAGGGGGTAGTGATGGCTACACCTTC	CASSQVTGGSDGYTF
17	NA	few	TRBJ2-7	TRBV28	TGTGCCAGCAGTTCATCCCCGCAAGGGACCCACAAGGAGGAGCAGTACTTC	CASSSSPQGTHKEEQYF
14	TRBD1	few	TRBJ2-7	TRBV29-1	TGCAGCGTGGCCCCCCGACAGGGGTCCTACGAGCAGTACTTC	CSVAPRQGSYEQYF
16	NA	NA	TRBJ1-1	TRBV14	TGTGCCAGCAGCCAAGATTGGGTGGGTGAGAACACTGAAGCTTTCTTT	CASSQDWVGENTEAFF
16	TRBD1	NA	TRBJ1-1	TRBV5-4	TGTGCCAGCAGCAGCGACAGGGCGCACATGAACACTGAAGCTTTCTTT	CASSSDRAHMNTEAFF
14	TRBD1	NA	TRBJ2-7	TRBV7-2	TGTGCCAGCAGCTTAACGACAGGGGCCTACGAGCAGTACTTC	CASSLTTGAYEQYF
10	NA	few	TRBJ2-3	TRBV29-1	TGCAGCTCCTCCACAGATACGCAGTATTTT	CSSSTDTQYF
15	TRBD1	few	TRBJ1-6	TRBV7-9	TGTGCCAGCAGCTTAATCACAGGGGGCGGTTCACCCCTCCACTTT	CASSLITGGGSPLHF
14	TRBD1	few	TRBJ1-2	TRBV6-1	TGTGCCAGCGTCGGACAGGGAGGGTCCTATGGCTACACCTTC	CASVGQGGSYGYTF
13	TRBD1	few	TRBJ1-2	TRBV9	TGTGCCAGCAGCTCAGGGGGGGACTATGGCTACACCTTC	CASSSGGDYGYTF
14	NA	few	TRBJ2-5	TRBV5-6	TGTGCCAGCAGCTTGAGACGGACCCAAGAGACCCAGTACTTC	CASSLRRTQETQYF
16	TRBD2	few	TRBJ2-3	TRBV2	TGTGCCAGCTCCTTGACCGGGACCCGGGAGGCAGATACGCAGTATTTT	CASSLTGTREADTQYF
12	NA	NA	TRBJ2-1	TRBV11-2	TGTGCCAGCAGCTTAGTCTACAATGAGCAGTTCTTC	CASSLVYNEQFF
13	TRBD1	NA	TRBJ1-2	TRBV2	TGTGCCAGCAGGGCCGGACAGGACTATGGCTACACCTTC	CASRAGQDYGYTF
16	NA	few	TRBJ2-3	TRBV14	TGTGCCAGCAGCCCCCGATTCGGGGGGCTTGGAGATACGCAGTATTTT	CASSPRFGGLGDTQYF
16	NA	NA	TRBJ1-4	TRBV7-6	TGTGCCAGCAGCTCCATGGGATCCTCTCCGAGTGAAAAACTGTTTTTT	CASSSMGSSPSEKLFF
14	TRBD1	few	TRBJ1-2	TRBV7-2	TGTGCCAGCAGCCGGCAGGGGGCGGGCTATGGCTACACCTTC	CASSRQGAGYGYTF
15	TRBD2	few	TRBJ2-7	TRBV6-5	TGTGCCAGCAGTCCTAGCGGGGGGAGCTCCTACGAGCAGTACTTC	CASSPSGGSSYEQYF
16	NA	few	TRBJ2-7	TRBV7-8	TGTGCCAGCAGCTTTGGCCGGACCTCCCCCTACTACGAGCAGTACTTC	CASSFGRTSPYYEQYF
14	TRBD1	few	TRBJ1-2	TRBV18	TGTGCCAGTACTTCCTTCGGACAGGACTATGGCTACACCTTC	CASTSFGQDYGYTF
15	NA	few	TRBJ2-7	TRBV4-2	TGTGCCAGCAGCCAAGATCTGCCAGGGGGGTACGAGCAGTACTTC	CASSQDLPGGYEQYF
15	TRBD1	NA	TRBJ2-5	TRBV28	TGTGCCAGCAGTTTACAGGGGGCAAGGAGGGAGACCCAGTACTTC	CASSLQGARRETQYF
14	NA	NA	TRBJ2-2	TRBV27	TGTGCCACAATGGGGACCGCCGCCACCGGGGAGCTGTTTTTT	CATMGTAATGELFF
19	TRBD2	NA	TRBJ2-2	TRBV7-9	TGTGCCAGCAGCTTAGTTTACCTAGCGGGCGGATCGAACACCGGGGAGCTGTTTTTT	CASSLVYLAGGSNTGELFF
13	NA	few	TRBJ1-4	TRBV29-1	TGCAGCGTTGACACTGGGGACGGTGAAAAACTGTTTTTT	CSVDTGDGEKLFF
15	NA	few	TRBJ1-1	TRBV5-6	TGTGCCAGCAGCTTGGCAGACAGACAGAACACTGAAGCTTTCTTT	CASSLADRQNTEAFF
13	NA	NA	TRBJ2-3	TRBV5-1	TGCGCCAGTTCAGTCCGCCCTACAGATACGCAGTATTTT	CASSVRPTDTQYF
15	NA	few	TRBJ2-2	TRBV7-2	TGTGCCAGCAGCTTAGTGACTACGAACACCGGGGAGCTGTTTTTT	CASSLVTTNTGELFF
15	TRBD1	few	TRBJ2-7	TRBV4-2	TGTGCCAGCAGCCAAGAGACAGGGGGTCCCTACGAGCAGTACTTC	CASSQETGGPYEQYF
14	TRBD1	few	TRBJ1-1	TRBV7-2	TGTGCCAGCAGACGACAGGGGAGCGGCACTGAAGCTTTCTTT	CASRRQGSGTEAFF
15	NA	few	TRBJ2-3	TRBV7-2	TGTGCCAGCAGCCCGGGGCCTTACCGCACAGATACGCAGTATTTT	CASSPGPYRTDTQYF
15	NA	few	TRBJ2-5	TRBV7-9	TGTGCCAGCAGCCTTAGTGGAGTGGCGGGAGAGACCCAGTACTTC	CASSLSGVAGETQYF
14	TRBD1	NA	TRBJ2-7	TRBV5-1	TGCGCCAGCAGCCACCGGGACAGGGCTCATGAGCAGTACTTC	CASSHRDRAHEQYF
13	NA	NA	TRBJ2-7	TRBV27	TGTGCCAGCAGTTACAGAGATCCCTACGAGCAGTACTTC	CASSYRDPYEQYF
13	TRBD1	NA	TRBJ1-4	TRBV6-5	TGTGCCAGCAGCCGACAGGGGAATGAAAAACTGTTTTTT	CASSRQGNEKLFF
15	TRBD1	few	TRBJ1-4	TRBV5-4	TGTGCCAGCAGCTTGGGGGACAGGGGGAATGAAAAACTGTTTTTT	CASSLGDRGNEKLFF
12	NA	NA	TRBJ2-7	TRBV11-3	TGTGCCAGCAGCTTAAGCACTGGCGAGCAGTACTTC	CASSLSTGEQYF
19	TRBD1	NA	TRBJ1-4	TRBV4-3	TGCGCCAGCAGCCAGGGAGACAGGGGGCCCCTTGCAACTAATGAAAAACTGTTTTTT	CASSQGDRGPLATNEKLFF
14	NA	NA	TRBJ2-7	TRBV11-3	TGTGCCAGCAGCTTAGGGCGAACCGACAGGACGCAGTACTTC	CASSLGRTDRTQYF
15	TRBD1	NA	TRBJ2-2	TRBV2	TGTGCCAGCAGTGCGGGACAGGGTCGCACCGGGGAGCTGTTTTTT	CASSAGQGRTGELFF
15	NA	few	TRBJ1-1	TRBV7-9	TGTGCCAGCAGCCTTTCAAACAGGGATGGAACTGAAGCTTTCTTT	CASSLSNRDGTEAFF
17	TRBD2	few	TRBJ2-2	TRBV7-8	TGTGCCAGCAGCTTACTAGCGGGGGTCAGTAACACCGGGGAGCTGTTTTTT	CASSLLAGVSNTGELFF
13	NA	once	TRBJ1-1	TRBV7-9	TGTGCCAGCAGCTTAGGCCGGAACACTGAAGCTTTCTTT	CASSLGRNTEAFF
13	TRBD1	NA	TRBJ2-7	TRBV5-1	TGCGCCAGCAGTCTCGACAGGGTTGACGAGCAGTACTTC	CASSLDRVDEQYF
15	TRBD1	few	TRBJ2-3	TRBV6-5	TGTGCCAGCAGTTACCTCCAGGGGGTGGCAGATACGCAGTATTTT	CASSYLQGVADTQYF